What follows is one TCR beta chain and its context. This PCR relied on a set of 60 Vbeta primers and 13 Jbeta primers. TCRdb's copy holds only in-frame clones and misses some; the assay was immunoSEQ multiplex PCR. The table shows some 150,000 clones, with 70% to 80% occurring only once. The data are from a study of cytomegalovirus exposure and HLA in healthy donors. Study-level background: Assignment to the Caucasian-associated ancestry cluster applied to 75% to 85% of the roughly 420 genotyped donors.

Germline loops: CDR1 SGHAT, CDR2 FQNNGV. This CDR3 has 16 residues. V trimming: 1 base; J trimming: 5 bases; junction bases outside the gene matches: 10. The V and J genes are TRBV11-2 and TRBJ2-7; 8 nucleotides align to TRBD1. The sample was PBMCs. The clonotype was recovered from a man aged 35-49 years in good health and CMV-seronegative. The CDR3 coding sequence is TGTGCCAGCAGCTTAGCCGGACAGGGCAATTTGGACGAGCAGTACTTC. It codes for CASSLAGQGNLDEQYF.